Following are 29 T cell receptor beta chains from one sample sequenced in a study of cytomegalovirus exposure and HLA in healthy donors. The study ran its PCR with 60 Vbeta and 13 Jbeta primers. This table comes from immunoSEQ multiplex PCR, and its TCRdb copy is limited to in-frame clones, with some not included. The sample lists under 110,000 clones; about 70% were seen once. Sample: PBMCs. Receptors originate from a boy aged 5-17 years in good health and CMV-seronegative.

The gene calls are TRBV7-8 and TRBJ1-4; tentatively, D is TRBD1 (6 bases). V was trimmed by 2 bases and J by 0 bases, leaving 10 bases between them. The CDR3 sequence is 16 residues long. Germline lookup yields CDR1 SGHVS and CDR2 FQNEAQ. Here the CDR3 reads CASSLRWGPTNEKLFF. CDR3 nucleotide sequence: TGTGCCAGCAGCTTAAGGTGGGGGCCAACTAATGAAAAACTGTTTTTT.

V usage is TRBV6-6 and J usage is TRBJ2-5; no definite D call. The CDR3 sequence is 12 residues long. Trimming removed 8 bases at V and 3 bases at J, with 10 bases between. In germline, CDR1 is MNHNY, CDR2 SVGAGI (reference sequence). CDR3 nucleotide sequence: TGTGCCAGCGGAACAAGCGAAGAGACCCAGTACTTC. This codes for CASGTSEETQYF.

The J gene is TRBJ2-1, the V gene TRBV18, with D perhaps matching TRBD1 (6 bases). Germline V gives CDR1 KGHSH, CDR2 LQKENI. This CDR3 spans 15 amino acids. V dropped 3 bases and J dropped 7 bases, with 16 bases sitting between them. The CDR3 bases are TGTGCCAGCTCACCCGTTGCAGGGGAAGGGAATGAGCAGTTCTTC. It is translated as CASSPVAGEGNEQFF.

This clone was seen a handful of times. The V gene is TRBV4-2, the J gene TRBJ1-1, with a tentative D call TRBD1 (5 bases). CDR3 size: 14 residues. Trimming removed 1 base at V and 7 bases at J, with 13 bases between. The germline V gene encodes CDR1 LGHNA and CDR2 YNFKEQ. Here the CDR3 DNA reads TGTGCCAGCAGCCAAGCCGGAACAGGCCTTGAAGCTTTCTTT. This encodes CASSQAGTGLEAFF.

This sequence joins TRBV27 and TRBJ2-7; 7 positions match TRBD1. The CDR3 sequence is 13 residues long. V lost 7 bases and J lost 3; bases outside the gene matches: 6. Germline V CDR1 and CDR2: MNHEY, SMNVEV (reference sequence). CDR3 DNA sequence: TGTGCCAGCACCAAAAGGGACAGCTACGAGCAGTACTTC. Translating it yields CASTKRDSYEQYF.

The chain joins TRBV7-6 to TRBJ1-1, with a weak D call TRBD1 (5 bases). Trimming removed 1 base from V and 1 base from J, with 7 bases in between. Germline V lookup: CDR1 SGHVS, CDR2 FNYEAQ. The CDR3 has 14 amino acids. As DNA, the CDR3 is TGTGCCAGCAGCTTAGGGGGGGGGAACACTGAAGCTTTCTTT. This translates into CASSLGGGNTEAFF.

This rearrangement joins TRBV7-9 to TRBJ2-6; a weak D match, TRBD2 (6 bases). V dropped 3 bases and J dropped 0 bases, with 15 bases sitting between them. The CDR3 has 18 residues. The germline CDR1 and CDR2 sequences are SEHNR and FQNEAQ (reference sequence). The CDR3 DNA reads TGTGCCAGCAGCTTGATGGGGACGGACTACTCTGGGGCCAACGTCCTGACTTTC. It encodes CASSLMGTDYSGANVLTF.

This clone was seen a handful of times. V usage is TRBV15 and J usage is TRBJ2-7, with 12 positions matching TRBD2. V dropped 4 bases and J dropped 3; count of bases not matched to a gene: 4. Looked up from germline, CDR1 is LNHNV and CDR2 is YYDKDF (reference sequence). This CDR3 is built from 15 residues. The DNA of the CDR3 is TGTGCCACCAGCACCAGGACTAGCGGGATCTACGAGCAGTACTTC. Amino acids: CATSTRTSGIYEQYF.

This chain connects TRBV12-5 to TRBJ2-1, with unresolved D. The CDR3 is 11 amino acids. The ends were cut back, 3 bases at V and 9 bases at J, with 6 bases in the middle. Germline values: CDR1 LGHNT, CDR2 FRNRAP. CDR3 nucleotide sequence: TGTGCTAGTGGTTTATTAGTTGAGCAGTTCTTC. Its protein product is CASGLLVEQFF.

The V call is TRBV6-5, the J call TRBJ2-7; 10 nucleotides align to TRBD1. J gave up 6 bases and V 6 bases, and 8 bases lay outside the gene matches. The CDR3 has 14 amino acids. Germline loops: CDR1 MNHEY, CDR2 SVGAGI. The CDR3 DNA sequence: TGTGCCAGCAGAGACGGGACAGGGGTCGGCGAGCAGTACTTC. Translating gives CASRDGTGVGEQYF.

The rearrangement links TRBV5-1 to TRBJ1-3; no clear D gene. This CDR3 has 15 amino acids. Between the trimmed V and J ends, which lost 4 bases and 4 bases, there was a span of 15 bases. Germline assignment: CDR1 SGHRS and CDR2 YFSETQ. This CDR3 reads CASSMREGPGNTIYF. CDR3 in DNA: TGCGCCAGCAGCATGCGGGAAGGGCCAGGAAACACCATATATTTT.

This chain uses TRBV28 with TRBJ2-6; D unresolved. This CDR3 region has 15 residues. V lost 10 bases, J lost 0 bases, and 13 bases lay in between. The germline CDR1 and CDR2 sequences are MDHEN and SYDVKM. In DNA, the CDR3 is TGTGCCATTAAAACACGTGGCTCTGGGGCCAACGTCCTGACTTTC. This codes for CAIKTRGSGANVLTF.

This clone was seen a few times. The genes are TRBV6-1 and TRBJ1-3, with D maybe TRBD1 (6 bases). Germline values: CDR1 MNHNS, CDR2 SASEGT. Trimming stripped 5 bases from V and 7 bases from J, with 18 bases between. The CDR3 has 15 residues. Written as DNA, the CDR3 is TGTGCCAGCAGTACTCCGAACAGGGTCTGGAACACCATATATTTT. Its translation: CASSTPNRVWNTIYF.

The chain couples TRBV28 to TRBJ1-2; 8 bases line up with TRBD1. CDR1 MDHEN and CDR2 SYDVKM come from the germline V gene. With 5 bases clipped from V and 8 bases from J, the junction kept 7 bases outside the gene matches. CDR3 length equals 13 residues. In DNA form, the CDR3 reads TGTGCCAGCAGTGAGACAGGGGCGGGGGGCTACACCTTC. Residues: CASSETGAGGYTF.

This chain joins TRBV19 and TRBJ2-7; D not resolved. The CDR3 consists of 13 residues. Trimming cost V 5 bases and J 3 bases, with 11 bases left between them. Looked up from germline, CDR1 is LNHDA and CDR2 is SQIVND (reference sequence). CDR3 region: CASSARYSYEQYF. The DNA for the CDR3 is TGTGCCAGTAGTGCCCGCTACAGCTACGAGCAGTACTTC.

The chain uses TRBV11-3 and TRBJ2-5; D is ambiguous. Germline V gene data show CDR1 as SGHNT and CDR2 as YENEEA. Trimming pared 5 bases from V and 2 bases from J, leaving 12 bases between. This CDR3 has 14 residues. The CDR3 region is CASSPDTGQETQYF. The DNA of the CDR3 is TGTGCCAGCAGCCCCGACACCGGTCAAGAGACCCAGTACTTC.

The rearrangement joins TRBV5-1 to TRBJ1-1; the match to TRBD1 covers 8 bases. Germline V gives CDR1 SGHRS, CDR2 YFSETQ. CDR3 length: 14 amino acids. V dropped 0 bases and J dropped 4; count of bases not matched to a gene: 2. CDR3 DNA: TGCGCCAGCAGCTTGGTGACAGGGGCCACTGAAGCTTTCTTT. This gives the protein CASSLVTGATEAFF. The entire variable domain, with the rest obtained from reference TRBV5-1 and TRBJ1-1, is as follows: KAGVTQTPRYLIKTRGQQVTLSCSPISGHRSVSWYQQTPGQGLQFLFEYFSETQRNKGNFPGRFSGRQFSNSRSEMNVSTLELGDSALYLCASSLVTGATEAFFGQGTRLTVV.

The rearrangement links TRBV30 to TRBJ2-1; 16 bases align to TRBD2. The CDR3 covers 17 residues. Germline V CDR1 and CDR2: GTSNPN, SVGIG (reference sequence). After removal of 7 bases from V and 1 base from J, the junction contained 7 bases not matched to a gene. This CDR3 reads CASTGLAGGRSYNEQFF. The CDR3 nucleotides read TGTGCCTCCACGGGACTAGCGGGGGGGCGGTCCTACAATGAGCAGTTCTTC.

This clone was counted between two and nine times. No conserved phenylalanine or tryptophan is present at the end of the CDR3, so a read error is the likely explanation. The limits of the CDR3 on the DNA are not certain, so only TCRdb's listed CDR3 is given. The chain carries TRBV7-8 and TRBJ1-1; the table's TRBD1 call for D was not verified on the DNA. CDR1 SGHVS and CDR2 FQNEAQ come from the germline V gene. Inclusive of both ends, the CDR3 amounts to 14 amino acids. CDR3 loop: CASSARDRDFGALV.

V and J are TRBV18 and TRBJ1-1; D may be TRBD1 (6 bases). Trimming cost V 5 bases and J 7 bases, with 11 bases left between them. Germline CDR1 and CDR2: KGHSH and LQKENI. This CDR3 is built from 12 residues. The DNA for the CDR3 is TGTGCCAGCTCATCATTGACAGGTGAAGCTTTCTTT. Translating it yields CASSSLTGEAFF.

The CDR3, as DNA: TGTGCCACCTGGACCGGGACAGGGGTCTCCAAACTGTTTTTT. It specifies CATWTGTGVSKLFF. This rearrangement joins TRBV10-3 to TRBJ1-4; 10 positions match TRBD1. The CDR3 has 14 amino acids. The V segment lost 10 bases and the J segment 11 bases; nucleotides outside the gene matches: 13. From germline, CDR1 is ENHRY and CDR2 SYGVKD.

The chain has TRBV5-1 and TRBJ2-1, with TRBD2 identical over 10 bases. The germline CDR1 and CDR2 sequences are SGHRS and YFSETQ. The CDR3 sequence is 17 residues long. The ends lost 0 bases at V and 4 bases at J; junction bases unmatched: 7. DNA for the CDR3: TGCGCCAGCAGCTTGGACGTTAGCGGGGGGAATTACAATGAGCAGTTCTTC. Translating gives CASSLDVSGGNYNEQFF.

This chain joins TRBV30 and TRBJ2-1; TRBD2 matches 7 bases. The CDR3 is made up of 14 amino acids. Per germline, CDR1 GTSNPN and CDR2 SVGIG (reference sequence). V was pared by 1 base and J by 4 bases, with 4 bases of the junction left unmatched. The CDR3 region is CAWSALADYNEQFF. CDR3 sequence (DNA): TGTGCCTGGAGTGCTCTAGCGGATTACAATGAGCAGTTCTTC.

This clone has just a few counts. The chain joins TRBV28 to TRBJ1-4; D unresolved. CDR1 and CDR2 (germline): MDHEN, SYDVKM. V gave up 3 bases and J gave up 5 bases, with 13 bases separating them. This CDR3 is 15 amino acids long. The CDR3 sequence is CASSLPDGANEKLFF. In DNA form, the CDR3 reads TGTGCCAGCAGTTTGCCTGACGGAGCAAATGAAAAACTGTTTTTT. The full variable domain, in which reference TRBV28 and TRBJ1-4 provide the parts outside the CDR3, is DVKVTQSSRYLVKRTGEKVFLECVQDMDHENMFWYRQDPGLGLRLIYFSYDVKMKEKGDIPEGYSVSREKKERFSLILESASTNQTSMYLCASSLPDGANEKLFFGSGTQLSVL.

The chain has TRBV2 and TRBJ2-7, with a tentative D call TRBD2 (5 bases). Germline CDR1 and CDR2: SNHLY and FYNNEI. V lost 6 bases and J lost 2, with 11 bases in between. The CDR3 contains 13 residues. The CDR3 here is CASSLSVTYEQYF. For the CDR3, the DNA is TGTGCCAGCAGCCTTAGCGTCACCTACGAGCAGTACTTC.

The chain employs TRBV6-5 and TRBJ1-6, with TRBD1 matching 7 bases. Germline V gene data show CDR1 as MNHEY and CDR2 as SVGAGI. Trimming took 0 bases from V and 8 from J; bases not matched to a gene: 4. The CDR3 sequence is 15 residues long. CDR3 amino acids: CASSYSGQRDSPLHF. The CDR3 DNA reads TGTGCCAGCAGTTACTCGGGACAGAGAGATTCACCCCTCCACTTT.

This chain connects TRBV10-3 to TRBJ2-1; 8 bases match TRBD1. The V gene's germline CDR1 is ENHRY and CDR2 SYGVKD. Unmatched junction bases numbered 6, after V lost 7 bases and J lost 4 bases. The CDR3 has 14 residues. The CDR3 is CAIMNRDRYNEQFF. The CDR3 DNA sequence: TGTGCCATCATGAACCGGGACAGGTACAATGAGCAGTTCTTC.

Written as DNA, the CDR3 is TGTGCCAGTAGTCAAGACAGGGGGTACTTCTCTGGAAACACCATATATTTT. Residues: CASSQDRGYFSGNTIYF. The rearrangement uses TRBV19 and TRBJ1-3; 9 nucleotides agree with TRBD1. CDR3 length: 17 residues. Looked up from germline, CDR1 is LNHDA and CDR2 is SQIVND (reference sequence). With 5 bases clipped from V and 0 bases from J, the junction kept 8 bases outside the gene matches. Together with reference TRBV19 and TRBJ1-3, the CDR3 gives the full variable domain: DGGITQSPKYLFRKEGQNVTLSCEQNLNHDAMYWYRQDPGQGLRLIYYSQIVNDFQKGDIAEGYSVSREKKESFPLTVTSAQKNPTAFYLCASSQDRGYFSGNTIYFGEGSWLTVV.

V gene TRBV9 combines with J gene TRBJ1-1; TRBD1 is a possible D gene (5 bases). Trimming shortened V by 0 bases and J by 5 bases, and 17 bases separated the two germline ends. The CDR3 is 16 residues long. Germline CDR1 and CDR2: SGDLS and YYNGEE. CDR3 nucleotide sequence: TGTGCCAGCAGCGTAGATGATTGGGGGGTAGGAACTGAAGCTTTCTTT. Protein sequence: CASSVDDWGVGTEAFF.